This T cell receptor (beta chain) was recorded in a study of beta chain features in type 1 diabetes. Notes on the study in general: In every one of the four CD4+ subsets, TCRB CDR3s were moderately but significantly shorter in Type 1 diabetes patients. When VDJ junctions were examined, type 1 diabetes patients showed fewer insertions and more deletions.

The sequenced template was cDNA made from the entire isolated RNA. Read counts averaged around 4 million for samples of naive, central memory and regulatory T cells. The protocol was immunoSEQ multiplex PCR, while the TCRdb copy is restricted to in-frame clones and leaves out a portion. The data contain over 700,000 clones, around a sixth of them singletons. The V and J ends lost 1 base and 2 bases respectively, with 12 bases between them. Germline V gene lookup returns CDR1 SEHNR and CDR2 FQNEAQ (reference sequence). The CDR3 runs 16 residues. Regarding this clone: What it binds is unknown.

The rearrangement joins TRBV7-9 to TRBJ1-3; D is ambiguous. The sequencing sample was made of naive CD4+ T cells from blood. The receptor was derived from a woman aged 18-29 years in good health. Written as DNA, the CDR3 is TGTGCCAGCAGCTTAGGTGTGACGGAGCCTGGAAACACCATATATTTT. Translating gives CASSLGVTEPGNTIYF.